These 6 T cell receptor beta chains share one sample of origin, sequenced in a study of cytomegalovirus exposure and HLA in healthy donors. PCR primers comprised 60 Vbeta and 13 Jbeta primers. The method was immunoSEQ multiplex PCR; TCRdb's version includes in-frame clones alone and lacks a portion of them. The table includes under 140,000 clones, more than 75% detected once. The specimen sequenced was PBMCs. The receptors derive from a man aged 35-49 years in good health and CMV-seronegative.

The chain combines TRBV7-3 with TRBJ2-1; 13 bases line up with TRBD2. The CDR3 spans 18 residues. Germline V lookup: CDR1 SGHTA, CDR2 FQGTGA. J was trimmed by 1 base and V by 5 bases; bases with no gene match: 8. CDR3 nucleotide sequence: TGTGCCAGCAGCCCCTTTACTAGCGGGGGGGCTTCCTACAATGAGCAGTTCTTC. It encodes CASSPFTSGGASYNEQFF.

Here the CDR3 reads CASSMDNQETQYF. For the CDR3, the DNA is TGCGCCAGCAGCATGGACAACCAAGAGACCCAGTACTTC. The chain employs TRBV5-1 and TRBJ2-5, with D tentatively TRBD1 (5 bases). This CDR3 region has 13 residues. The germline CDR1 and CDR2 sequences are SGHRS and YFSETQ. V shed 4 bases and J shed 0 bases, with 7 bases lying between them.

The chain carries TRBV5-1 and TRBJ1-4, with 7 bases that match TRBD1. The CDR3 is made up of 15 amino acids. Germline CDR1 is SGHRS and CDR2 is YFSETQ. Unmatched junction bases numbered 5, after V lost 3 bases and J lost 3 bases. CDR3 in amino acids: CASSYAGTANEKLFF. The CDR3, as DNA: TGCGCCAGCAGCTATGCCGGGACAGCTAATGAAAAACTGTTTTTT.

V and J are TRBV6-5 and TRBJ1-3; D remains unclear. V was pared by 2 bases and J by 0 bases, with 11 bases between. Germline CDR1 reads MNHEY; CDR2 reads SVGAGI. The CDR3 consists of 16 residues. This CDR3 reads CASSYATASSGNTIYF. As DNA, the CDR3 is TGTGCCAGCAGTTACGCGACGGCTAGCTCTGGAAACACCATATATTTT.

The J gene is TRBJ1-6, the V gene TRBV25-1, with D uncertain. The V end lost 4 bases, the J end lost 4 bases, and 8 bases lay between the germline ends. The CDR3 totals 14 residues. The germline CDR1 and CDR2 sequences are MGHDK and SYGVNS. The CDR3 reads CASSGSEYNSPLHF. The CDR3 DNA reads TGTGCCAGCAGTGGATCCGAGTATAATTCACCCCTCCACTTT.

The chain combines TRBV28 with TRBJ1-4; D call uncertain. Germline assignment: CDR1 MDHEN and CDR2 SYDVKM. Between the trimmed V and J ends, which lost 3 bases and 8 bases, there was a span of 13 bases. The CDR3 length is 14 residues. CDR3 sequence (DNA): TGTGCCAGCAGTTTTCGGGGAGAGCAGGAAAAACTGTTTTTT. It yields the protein CASSFRGEQEKLFF.